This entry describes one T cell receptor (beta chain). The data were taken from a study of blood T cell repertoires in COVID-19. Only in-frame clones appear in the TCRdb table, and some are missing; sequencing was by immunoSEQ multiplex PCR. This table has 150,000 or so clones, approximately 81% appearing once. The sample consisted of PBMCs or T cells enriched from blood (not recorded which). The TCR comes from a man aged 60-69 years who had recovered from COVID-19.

CDR3 protein: CASSFWVGPNQPQHF. The CDR3 bases are TGCGCCAGCAGCTTCTGGGTGGGCCCTAATCAGCCCCAGCATTTT. The chain combines TRBV5-1 with TRBJ1-5; the D is unclear. This CDR3 is built from 15 residues. CDR1 is SGHRS and CDR2 is YFSETQ in the germline V gene. Trimming removed 2 bases from V and 4 bases from J, with 13 bases in between.